This T cell receptor (beta chain) came from a study of T-cell reconstitution after alpha-beta-depleted transplantation in children. The V end was cut by 7 bases, the J end by 3 bases, with 18 bases between. This CDR3 spans 16 amino acids. Preparation of the TCRbeta library was carried out with unique molecular identifiers. TCRdb re-called the PCR reads with MiXCR, one entry per CDR3 protein. Among about 370,000 distinct CDR3 sequences listed, about a fifth were seen once. This clonotype originated in a human donor who donated a stem cell graft to a child with acute myeloid leukemia. Sequenced material: PBMCs from the stem cell graft donor, taken from the stem cell graft. The chain carries TRBV12-3 or TRBV12-4 and TRBJ2-2, with a tentative D call TRBD2 (7 bases). The CDR3 loop is CASIKSRGAYTGELFF. The CDR3, as DNA: TGTGCCAGCATCAAATCTCGGGGGGCGTACACCGGGGAGCTGTTTTTT.